This TCR beta chain is drawn from a study of T cell responses to AZD1222 COVID-19 vaccine. Study-level information: The study pooled second doses at about 4 or about 12 weeks. The study, taken as a whole, reports: Repertoire collection took place solely once the T cell response had peaked. Reportedly, nearly half of unique spike TCRs recognized epitopes outside B.1.351/B.1.1.7 mutations.

To note about this clone: Its specificity is not known.

Measured with immunoSEQ multiplex PCR; TCRdb has only the in-frame clones, and not every one. The sample yields 150,000 to 200,000 clones, 70% to 90% seen once. V shed 4 bases and J 0 bases; nucleotides not matched to a gene: 10. Per the germline V gene, CDR1 is SGHRS and CDR2 is YFSETQ. This CDR3 contains 18 residues. The chain uses TRBV5-1 and TRBJ2-5; 12 bases are shared with TRBD1. The clonotype originates from an adult in good health. Sequencing used peripheral blood, obtained on day 0 of AZD1222 vaccination. In DNA, the CDR3 is TGCGCCAGCAGCCCGGGACAGGGGGCGAGGGGGTACCAAGAGACCCAGTACTTC. Its translation: CASSPGQGARGYQETQYF.